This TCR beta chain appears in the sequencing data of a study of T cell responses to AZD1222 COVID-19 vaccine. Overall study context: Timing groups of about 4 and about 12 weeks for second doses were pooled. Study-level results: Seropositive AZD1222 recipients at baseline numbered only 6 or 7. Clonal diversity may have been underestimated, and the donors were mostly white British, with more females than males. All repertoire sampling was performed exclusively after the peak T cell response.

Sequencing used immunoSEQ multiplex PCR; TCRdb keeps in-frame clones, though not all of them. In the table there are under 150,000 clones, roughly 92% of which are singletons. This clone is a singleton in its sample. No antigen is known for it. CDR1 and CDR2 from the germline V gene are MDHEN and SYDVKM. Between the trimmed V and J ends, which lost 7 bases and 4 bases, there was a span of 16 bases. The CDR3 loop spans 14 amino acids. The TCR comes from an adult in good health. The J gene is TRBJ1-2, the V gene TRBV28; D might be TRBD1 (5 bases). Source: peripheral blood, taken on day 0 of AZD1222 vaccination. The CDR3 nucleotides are TGTGCCAGCACCAAAGGGGTTGGGAGCTATGGCTACACCTTC. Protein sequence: CASTKGVGSYGYTF.